Listed below are T cell receptor beta chains from one sample, sequenced in a study of blood T cell repertoires in COVID-19. Generated by immunoSEQ multiplex PCR, the TCRdb table keeps only in-frame clones and is missing some. The sample records roughly 380,000 clones, 87% being singletons. Sequencing was performed on PBMCs or T cells enriched from blood (not recorded which). The receptors shown here come from a young woman who had recovered from COVID-19. Both conserved end residues are part of each CDR3.

j_call: TRBJ2-7; v_call: TRBV2; cdr3_aa: CASRDSTYEQYF
j_call: TRBJ1-1; v_call: TRBV28; cdr3_aa: CASSFLGAVTEAFF
j_call: TRBJ2-7; v_call: TRBV20-1; cdr3_aa: CSASIGRGGYEQYF
j_call: TRBJ2-1; v_call: TRBV7-3; cdr3_aa: CASSLGLDRNEQFF
j_call: TRBJ2-7; v_call: TRBV11-2; cdr3_aa: CASNSLQGRNEQYF
j_call: TRBJ2-6; v_call: TRBV5-4; cdr3_aa: CASSLEHSGANVLTF
j_call: TRBJ2-4; v_call: TRBV19; cdr3_aa: CASSRGLKLAGVAKNIQYF
j_call: TRBJ1-5; v_call: TRBV28; cdr3_aa: CASSLGGSAQPQHF
j_call: TRBJ1-1; v_call: TRBV29-1; cdr3_aa: CSVAVQGWNTEAFF
j_call: TRBJ1-2; v_call: TRBV6-5; cdr3_aa: CASSYSRANYGYTF
j_call: TRBJ1-2; v_call: TRBV3-1/TRBV3-2; cdr3_aa: CASSQGHRDNYGYTF
j_call: TRBJ2-7; v_call: TRBV10-3; cdr3_aa: CAIGLVGASEQYF
j_call: TRBJ2-7; v_call: TRBV10-1; cdr3_aa: CASSEEDRHEQYF
j_call: TRBJ2-1; v_call: TRBV7-8; cdr3_aa: CASSLRDKGARGDFREQFF
j_call: TRBJ1-3; v_call: TRBV13; cdr3_aa: CASRDRRSGNTIYF
j_call: TRBJ1-1; v_call: TRBV5-5; cdr3_aa: CASSLKGPPMNTEAFF
j_call: TRBJ2-2; v_call: TRBV4-1; cdr3_aa: CASSPRLAGVNTGELFF
j_call: TRBJ2-5; v_call: TRBV6-5; cdr3_aa: CASRGTSQETQYF
j_call: TRBJ1-2; v_call: TRBV6-5; cdr3_aa: CASRPGLGGDYGYTF
j_call: TRBJ2-2; v_call: TRBV5-1; cdr3_aa: CASSTGQVGTGELFF
j_call: TRBJ2-7; v_call: TRBV3-1/TRBV3-2; cdr3_aa: CASSQVGAVGADGDFYEQYF
j_call: TRBJ2-3; v_call: TRBV5-1; cdr3_aa: CASSLFGWTSSTDTQYF
j_call: TRBJ2-2; v_call: TRBV28; cdr3_aa: CASSFGLPPGELFF
j_call: TRBJ2-3; v_call: TRBV11-2; cdr3_aa: CASSALTSGSNTDTQYF
j_call: TRBJ2-1; v_call: TRBV5-4; cdr3_aa: CASNEGTSSYNEQFF
j_call: TRBJ2-1; v_call: TRBV5-1; cdr3_aa: CASSFTSGAYNEQFF
j_call: TRBJ1-5; v_call: TRBV27; cdr3_aa: CASSFARNQPQHF
j_call: TRBJ1-4; v_call: TRBV5-4; cdr3_aa: CASSSPGTGEKEKLFF
j_call: TRBJ1-6; v_call: TRBV9; cdr3_aa: CASSVGERLGSPLHF
j_call: TRBJ1-2; v_call: TRBV7-9; cdr3_aa: CASSLGLAASSLGYTF
j_call: TRBJ1-2; v_call: TRBV21-1; cdr3_aa: CASSKPSTF
j_call: TRBJ1-5; v_call: TRBV3-1/TRBV3-2; cdr3_aa: CASSQDRDQPQHF
j_call: TRBJ2-1; v_call: TRBV5-1; cdr3_aa: CASSLELAGLNEQFF
j_call: TRBJ2-1; v_call: TRBV6-4; cdr3_aa: CASSDRTSGENEQFF
j_call: TRBJ2-2; v_call: TRBV5-5; cdr3_aa: CASRRPGGTGELFF
j_call: TRBJ1-2; v_call: TRBV19; cdr3_aa: CASSTPRGVGVGYTF